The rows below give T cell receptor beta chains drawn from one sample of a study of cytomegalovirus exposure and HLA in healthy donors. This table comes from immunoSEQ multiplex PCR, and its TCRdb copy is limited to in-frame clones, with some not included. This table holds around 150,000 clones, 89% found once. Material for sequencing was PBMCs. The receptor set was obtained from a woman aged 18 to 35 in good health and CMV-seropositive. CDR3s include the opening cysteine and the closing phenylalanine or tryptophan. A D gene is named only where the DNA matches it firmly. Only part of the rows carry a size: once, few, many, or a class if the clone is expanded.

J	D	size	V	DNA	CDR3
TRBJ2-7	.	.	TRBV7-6	TGTGCCAGCACCTCAGGGTTAGCGGGACAGGGATACGAGCAGTACTTC	CASTSGLAGQGYEQYF
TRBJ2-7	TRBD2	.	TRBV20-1	TGCAGTGCTAGAACAGCGGGGGAGCAGTACTTC	CSARTAGEQYF
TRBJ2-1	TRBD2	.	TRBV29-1	TGCAGCGTGAGGGGCGGGAGGGCCTCGAGCTCCTACAATGAGCAGTTCTTC	CSVRGGRASSSYNEQFF
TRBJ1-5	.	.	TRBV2	TGTGCCAGCAGTCCACCCGAATCAGACGGGAGGGGCAATCAGCCCCAGCATTTT	CASSPPESDGRGNQPQHF
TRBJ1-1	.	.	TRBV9	TGTGCCAGCAGCGTAGAGTTAATCCAACAGGAATCAACACTTGAAGCTTTCTTT	CASSVELIQQESTLEAFF
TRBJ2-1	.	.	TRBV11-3	TGTGCCAGCAGCTCAGAAGGGACAGAGCAGTTCTTC	CASSSEGTEQFF
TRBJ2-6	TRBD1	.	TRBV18	TGTGCCAGCTCACCATTTGGGCAGGGGGCTTCTGGGGCCAACGTCCTGACTTTC	CASSPFGQGASGANVLTF
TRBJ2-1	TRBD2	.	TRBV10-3	TGTGCCATCAGGCCTTTGGCTAGCGGATACAATGAGCAGTTCTTC	CAIRPLASGYNEQFF
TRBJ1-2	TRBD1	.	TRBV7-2	TGTGCCAGCACCCCCTCAGGGGGCCCTTTCTATGGCTACACCTTC	CASTPSGGPFYGYTF
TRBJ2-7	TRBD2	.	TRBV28	TGTGCCAGCAGTGGCGGGAGCGGGTACGAGCAGTACTTC	CASSGGSGYEQYF
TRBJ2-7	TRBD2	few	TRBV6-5	TGTGCCAGCGGGACTAGCAGTTACGAGCAGTACTTC	CASGTSSYEQYF
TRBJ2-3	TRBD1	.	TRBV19	TGTGCCAGTAGTGACGGCAGGGGGCTTGGCACAGATACGCAGTATTTT	CASSDGRGLGTDTQYF
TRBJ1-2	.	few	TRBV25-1	TGTGCCAGCAGTGGGGTCGGGGTTGGCTACACCTTC	CASSGVGVGYTF
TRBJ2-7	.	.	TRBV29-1	TGCAGCGTTGAAGACCCTCCAGGGGCCTACGAGCAGTACTTC	CSVEDPPGAYEQYF
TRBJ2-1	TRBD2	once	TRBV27	TGTGCCAGCAGTTTAAGGCCCCCGACTAGCGAAGCCTACAATGAGCAGTTCTTC	CASSLRPPTSEAYNEQFF
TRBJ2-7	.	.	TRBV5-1	TGCGCCAGCAGCTTGTCGGACATGTCCTCCTACGAGCAGTACTTC	CASSLSDMSSYEQYF
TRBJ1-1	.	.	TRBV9	TGTGCCAGCAGCGCAGATAACACTGAAGCTTTCTTT	CASSADNTEAFF
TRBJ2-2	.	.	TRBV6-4	TGTGCCAGCAGTCCCTCTGCGCGGGAGAACACCGGGGAGCTGTTTTTT	CASSPSARENTGELFF
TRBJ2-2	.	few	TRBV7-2	TGTGCCAGCAGCCGCGACTTGATCAGTCTCACCGGGGAGCTGTTTTTT	CASSRDLISLTGELFF
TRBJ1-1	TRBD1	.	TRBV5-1	TGCGCCAGCAGCCACCCCCCGGGACAGGGAAACACTGAAGCTTTCTTT	CASSHPPGQGNTEAFF
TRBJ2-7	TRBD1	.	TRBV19	TGTGCCAGTAGTTCAGGGGGTGGACACGAGCAGTACTTC	CASSSGGGHEQYF
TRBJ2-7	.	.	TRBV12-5	TGTGCTAGTGGTTTGGGACCGAGGAACTACGAGCAGTACTTC	CASGLGPRNYEQYF